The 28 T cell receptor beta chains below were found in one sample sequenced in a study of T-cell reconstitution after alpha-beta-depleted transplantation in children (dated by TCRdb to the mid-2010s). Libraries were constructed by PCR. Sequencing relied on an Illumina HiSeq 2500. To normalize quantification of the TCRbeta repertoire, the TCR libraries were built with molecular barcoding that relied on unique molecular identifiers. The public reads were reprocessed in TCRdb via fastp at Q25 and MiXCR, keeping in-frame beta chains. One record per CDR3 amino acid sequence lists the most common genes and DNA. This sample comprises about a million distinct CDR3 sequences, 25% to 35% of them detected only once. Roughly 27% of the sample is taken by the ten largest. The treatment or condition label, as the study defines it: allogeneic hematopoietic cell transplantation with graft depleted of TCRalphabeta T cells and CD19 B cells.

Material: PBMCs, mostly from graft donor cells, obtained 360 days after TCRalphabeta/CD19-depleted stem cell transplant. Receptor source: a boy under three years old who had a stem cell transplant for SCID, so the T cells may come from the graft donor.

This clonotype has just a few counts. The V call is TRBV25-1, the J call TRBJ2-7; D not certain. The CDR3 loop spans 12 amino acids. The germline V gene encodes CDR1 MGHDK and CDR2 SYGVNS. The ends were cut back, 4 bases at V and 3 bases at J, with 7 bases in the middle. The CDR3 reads CASSARHYEQYF. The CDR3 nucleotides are TGTGCCAGCAGTGCCCGACACTACGAGCAGTACTTC.

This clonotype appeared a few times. CDR3 loop: CASSDQGANYNEQFF. The CDR3 bases are TGTGCCAGCAGCGACCAGGGGGCGAACTACAATGAGCAGTTCTTC. The chain uses TRBV25-1 and TRBJ2-1, with 8 nucleotides matching TRBD1. CDR1 is MGHDK and CDR2 is SYGVNS in the germline V gene. The CDR3 extends over 15 amino acids. Losses at the gene ends were 6 bases for V and 3 bases for J; bases not matched to a gene: 7.

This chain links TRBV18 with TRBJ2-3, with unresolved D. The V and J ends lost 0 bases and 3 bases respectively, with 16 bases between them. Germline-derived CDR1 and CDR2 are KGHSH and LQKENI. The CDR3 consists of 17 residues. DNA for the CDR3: TGTGCCAGCTCACCACCCAGGAGTCCGTTTGGGACAGATACGCAGTATTTT. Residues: CASSPPRSPFGTDTQYF.

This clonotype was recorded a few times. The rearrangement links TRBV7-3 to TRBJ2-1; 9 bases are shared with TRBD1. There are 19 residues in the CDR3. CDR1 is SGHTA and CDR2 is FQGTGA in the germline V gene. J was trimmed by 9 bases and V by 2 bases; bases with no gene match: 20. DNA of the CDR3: TGTGCCAGCAGCTTACGGGACAGGGTCAGCTCGGGTCGTGATTTTGAGCAGTTCTTC. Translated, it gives CASSLRDRVSSGRDFEQFF.

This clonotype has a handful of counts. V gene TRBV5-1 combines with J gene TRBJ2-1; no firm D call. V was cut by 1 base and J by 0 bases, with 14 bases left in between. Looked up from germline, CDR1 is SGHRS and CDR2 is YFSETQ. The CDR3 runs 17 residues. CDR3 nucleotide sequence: TGCGCCAGCAGCTTGACGGCAGGTAGGAGCTCCTACAATGAGCAGTTCTTC. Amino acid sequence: CASSLTAGRSSYNEQFF. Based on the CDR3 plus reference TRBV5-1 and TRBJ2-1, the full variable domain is KAGVTQTPRYLIKTRGQQVTLSCSPISGHRSVSWYQQTPGQGLQFLFEYFSETQRNKGNFPGRFSGRQFSNSRSEMNVSTLELGDSALYLCASSLTAGRSSYNEQFFGPGTRLTVL.

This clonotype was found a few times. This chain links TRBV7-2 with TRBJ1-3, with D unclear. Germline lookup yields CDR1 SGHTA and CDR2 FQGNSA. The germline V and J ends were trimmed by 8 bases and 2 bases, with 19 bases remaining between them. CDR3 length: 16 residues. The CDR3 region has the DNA TGTGCCAGCGAGCGAGGTTCCCGGCAGACTGGAAACACCATATATTTT. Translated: CASERGSRQTGNTIYF.

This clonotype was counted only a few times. The CDR3 protein is CAADGWGPNSYEQYF. CDR3 bases: TGTGCCGCAGACGGATGGGGGCCTAACTCCTACGAGCAGTACTTC. The rearrangement joins TRBV28 to TRBJ2-7; TRBD1 might be the D (6 bases). The germline CDR1 and CDR2 sequences are MDHEN and SYDVKM. This CDR3 spans 15 amino acids. The V end lost 11 bases, the J end lost 0 bases, and 20 bases lay between the germline ends.

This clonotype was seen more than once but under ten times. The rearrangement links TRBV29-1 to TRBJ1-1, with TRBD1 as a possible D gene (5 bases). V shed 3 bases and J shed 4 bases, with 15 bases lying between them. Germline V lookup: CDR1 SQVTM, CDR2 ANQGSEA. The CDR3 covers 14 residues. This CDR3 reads CSVETRAWITEAFF. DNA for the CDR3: TGCAGCGTTGAGACCAGGGCGTGGATCACTGAAGCTTTCTTT.

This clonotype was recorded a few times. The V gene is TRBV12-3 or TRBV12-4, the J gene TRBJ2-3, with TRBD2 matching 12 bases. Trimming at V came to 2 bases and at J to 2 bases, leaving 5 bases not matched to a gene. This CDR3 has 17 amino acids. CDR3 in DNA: TGTGCCAGCAGTTTAACTAGCGGGGGGCCCTCCACAGATACGCAGTATTTT. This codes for CASSLTSGGPSTDTQYF.

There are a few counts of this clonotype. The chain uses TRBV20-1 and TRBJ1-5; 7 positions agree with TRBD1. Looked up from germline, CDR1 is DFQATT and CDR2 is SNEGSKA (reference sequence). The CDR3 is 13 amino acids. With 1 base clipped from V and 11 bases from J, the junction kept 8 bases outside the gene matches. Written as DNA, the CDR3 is TGCAGTGCTAGAGCGGGAGGGGGCGGGACCCAGCATTTT. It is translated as CSARAGGGGTQHF.

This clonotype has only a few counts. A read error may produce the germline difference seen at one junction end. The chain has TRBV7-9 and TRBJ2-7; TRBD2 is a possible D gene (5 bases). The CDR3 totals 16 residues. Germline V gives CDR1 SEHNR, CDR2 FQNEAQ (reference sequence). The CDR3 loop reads CASSLEAEWPPKAVRF. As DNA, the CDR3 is TGTGCCAGCAGCTTAGAAGCGGAATGGCCCCCTAAGGCGGTTCGATTC. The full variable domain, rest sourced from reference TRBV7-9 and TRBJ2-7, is DTGVSQNPRHKITKRGQNVTFRCDPISEHNRLYWYRQTLGQGPEFLTYFQNEAQLEKSRLLSDRFSAERPKGSFSTLEIQRTEQGDSAMYLCASSLEAEWPPKAVRFGPGTRLTVT.

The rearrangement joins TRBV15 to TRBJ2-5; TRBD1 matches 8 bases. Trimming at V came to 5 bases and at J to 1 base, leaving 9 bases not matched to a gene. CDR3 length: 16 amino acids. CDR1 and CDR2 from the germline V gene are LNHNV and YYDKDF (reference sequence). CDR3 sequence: CATSGSGTGVQETQYF. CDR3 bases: TGTGCCACCAGCGGCTCCGGGACAGGCGTCCAAGAGACCCAGTACTTC.

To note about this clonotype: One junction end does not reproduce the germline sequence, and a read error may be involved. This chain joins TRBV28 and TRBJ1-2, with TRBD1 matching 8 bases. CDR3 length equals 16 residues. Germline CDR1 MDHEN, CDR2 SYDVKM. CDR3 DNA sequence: TGTGCCAGCACTTTAAGTTTTATTGGACAGGGAGGTGGCTACACCTTC. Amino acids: CASTLSFIGQGGGYTF.

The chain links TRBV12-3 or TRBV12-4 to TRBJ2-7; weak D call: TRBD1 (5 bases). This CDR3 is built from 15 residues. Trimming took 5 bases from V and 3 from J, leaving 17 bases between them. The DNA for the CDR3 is TGTGCCAGCAGTCGACGGCAGGGCGATGGCTACGAGCAGTACTTC. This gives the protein CASSRRQGDGYEQYF.

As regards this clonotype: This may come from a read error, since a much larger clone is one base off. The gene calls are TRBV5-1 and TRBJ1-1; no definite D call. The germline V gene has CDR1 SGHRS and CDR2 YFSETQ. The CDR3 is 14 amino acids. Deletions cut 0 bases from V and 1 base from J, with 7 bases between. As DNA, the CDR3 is TGCGCCAGCAGCTTGGTGGCCAAGAACACTGAAGCTTTCTTT. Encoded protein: CASSLVAKNTEAFF.

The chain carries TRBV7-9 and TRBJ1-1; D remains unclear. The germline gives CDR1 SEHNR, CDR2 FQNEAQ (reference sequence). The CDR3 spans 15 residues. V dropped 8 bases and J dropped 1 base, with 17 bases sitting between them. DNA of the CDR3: TGTGCCAGCCGCGAAGGAGGGATGGGGAACACTGAAGCTTTCTTT. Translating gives CASREGGMGNTEAFF.

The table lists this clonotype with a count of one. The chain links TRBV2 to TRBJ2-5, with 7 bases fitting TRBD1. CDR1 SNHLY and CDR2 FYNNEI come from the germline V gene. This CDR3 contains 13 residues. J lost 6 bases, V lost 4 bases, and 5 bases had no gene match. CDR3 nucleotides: TGTGCCAGCAGTGTCGACAGGGTTCAGACCCAGTACTTC. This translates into CASSVDRVQTQYF.

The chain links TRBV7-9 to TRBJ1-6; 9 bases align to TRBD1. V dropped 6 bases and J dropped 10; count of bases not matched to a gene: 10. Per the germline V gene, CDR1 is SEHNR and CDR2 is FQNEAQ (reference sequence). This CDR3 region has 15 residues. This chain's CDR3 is CASSPGQGRQSPLHF. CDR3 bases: TGTGCCAGCAGTCCGGGACAGGGTAGGCAATCACCCCTCCACTTT. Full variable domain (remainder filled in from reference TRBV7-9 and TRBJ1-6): DTGVSQNPRHKITKRGQNVTFRCDPISEHNRLYWYRQTLGQGPEFLTYFQNEAQLEKSRLLSDRFSAERPKGSFSTLEIQRTEQGDSAMYLCASSPGQGRQSPLHFGNGTRLTVT.

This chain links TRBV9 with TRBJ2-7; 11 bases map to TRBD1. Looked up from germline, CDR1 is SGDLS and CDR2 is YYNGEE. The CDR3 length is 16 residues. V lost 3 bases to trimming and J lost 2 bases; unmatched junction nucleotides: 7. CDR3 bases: TGTGCCAGCAGCGCCCGGGGACAGGGGGATCCCTACGAGCAGTACTTC. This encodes CASSARGQGDPYEQYF.

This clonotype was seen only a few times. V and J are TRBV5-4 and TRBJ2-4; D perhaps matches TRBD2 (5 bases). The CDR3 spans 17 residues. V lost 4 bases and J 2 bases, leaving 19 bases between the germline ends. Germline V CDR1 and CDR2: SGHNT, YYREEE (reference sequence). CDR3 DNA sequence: TGTGCCAGCAGCCCTGGCGGAGAGGGCTTATCCAAAAACATTCAGTACTTC. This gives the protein CASSPGGEGLSKNIQYF.

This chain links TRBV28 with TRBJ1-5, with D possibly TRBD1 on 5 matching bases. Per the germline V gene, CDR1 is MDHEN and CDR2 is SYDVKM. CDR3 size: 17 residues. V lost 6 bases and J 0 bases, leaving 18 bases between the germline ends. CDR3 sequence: CASSLAVQGHSNQPQHF. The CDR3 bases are TGTGCCAGCAGCCTCGCCGTGCAGGGTCATAGCAATCAGCCCCAGCATTTT.

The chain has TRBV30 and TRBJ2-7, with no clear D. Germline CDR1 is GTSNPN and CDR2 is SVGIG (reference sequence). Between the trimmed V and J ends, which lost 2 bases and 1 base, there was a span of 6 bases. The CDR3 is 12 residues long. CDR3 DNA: TGTGCCTGGAGTATCCGTTCCTACGAGCAGTACTTC. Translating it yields CAWSIRSYEQYF.

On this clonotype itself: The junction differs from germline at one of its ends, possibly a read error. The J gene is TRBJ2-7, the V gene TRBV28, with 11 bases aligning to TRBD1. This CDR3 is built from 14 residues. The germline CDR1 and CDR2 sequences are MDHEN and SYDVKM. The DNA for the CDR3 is TGTGCCAGCAGTGATCCTCGGACAGGGGGCGAACCCCATTTC. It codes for CASSDPRTGGEPHF.

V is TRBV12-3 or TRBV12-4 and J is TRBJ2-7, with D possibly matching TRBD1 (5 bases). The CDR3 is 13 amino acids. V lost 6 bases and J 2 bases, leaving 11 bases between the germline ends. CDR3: CASSSDITYEQYF. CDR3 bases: TGTGCCAGCAGCTCGGACATTACCTACGAGCAGTACTTC.

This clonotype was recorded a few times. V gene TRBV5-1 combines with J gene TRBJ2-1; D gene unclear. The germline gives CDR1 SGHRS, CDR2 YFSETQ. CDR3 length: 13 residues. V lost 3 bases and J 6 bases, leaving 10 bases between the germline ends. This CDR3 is CASSSTSFNEQFF. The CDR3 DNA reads TGCGCCAGCAGCTCGACCAGCTTCAATGAGCAGTTCTTC.

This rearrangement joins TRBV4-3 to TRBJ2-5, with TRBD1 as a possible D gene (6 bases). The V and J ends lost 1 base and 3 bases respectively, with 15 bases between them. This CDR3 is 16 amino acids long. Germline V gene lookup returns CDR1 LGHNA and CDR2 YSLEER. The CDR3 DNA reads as TGCGCCAGCAGCCAAGGATGGTACAGGGAGAAAGAGACCCAGTACTTC. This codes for CASSQGWYREKETQYF.

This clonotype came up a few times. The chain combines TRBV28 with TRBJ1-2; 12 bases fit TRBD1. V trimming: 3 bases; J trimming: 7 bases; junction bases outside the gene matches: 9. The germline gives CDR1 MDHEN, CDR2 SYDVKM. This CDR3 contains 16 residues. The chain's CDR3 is CASSFWDRGPLVGYTF. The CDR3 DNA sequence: TGTGCCAGCAGTTTCTGGGACAGGGGGCCTCTGGTTGGCTACACCTTC.

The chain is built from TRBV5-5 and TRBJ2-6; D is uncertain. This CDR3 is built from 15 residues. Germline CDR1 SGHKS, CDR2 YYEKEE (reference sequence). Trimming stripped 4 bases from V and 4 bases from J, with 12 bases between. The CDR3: CASSPVEGGANVLTF. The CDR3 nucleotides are TGTGCCAGCAGCCCAGTTGAAGGAGGGGCCAACGTCCTGACTTTC.